Listed below are T cell receptor beta chains from one sample, sequenced in a study of cytomegalovirus exposure and HLA in healthy donors. This table comes from immunoSEQ multiplex PCR, and its TCRdb copy is limited to in-frame clones, with some not included. In the table there are more than 50,000 clones, approximately 80% of which are singletons. The sample taken for sequencing was PBMCs. Receptors were obtained from a female donor in good health and CMV-seronegative. The CDR3 runs from the conserved cysteine through the conserved F or W. A D gene is named only where the DNA matches it firmly. A clone size is listed for some rows: how often the clone was seen (once, few, many), or a class if it is expanded.

size	D	V	length	J	CDR3	DNA
-	-	TRBV5-8	15	TRBJ1-1	CASSLWSSGNTEAFF	TGTGCCAGCAGCTTGTGGAGTTCGGGGAACACTGAAGCTTTCTTT
-	TRBD2	TRBV6-6	14	TRBJ2-7	CASIPGGINYEQYF	TGTGCCAGCATACCCGGGGGGATCAACTACGAGCAGTACTTC
-	-	TRBV11-3	15	TRBJ2-3	CASSSGPWTTDTQYF	TGTGCCAGCAGCTCCGGTCCCTGGACTACAGATACGCAGTATTTT
-	TRBD1	TRBV19	14	TRBJ1-2	CASSFKTGIGGYTF	TGTGCCAGTAGTTTCAAGACAGGGATTGGCGGCTACACCTTC
few	-	TRBV4-2	16	TRBJ1-2	CASSQDRIGRVGGYTF	TGTGCCAGCAGCCAAGATAGAATCGGCAGGGTTGGGGGCTACACCTTC
-	TRBD1	TRBV9	15	TRBJ1-1	CASSVEPTGVTEAFF	TGTGCCAGCAGCGTCGAACCGACAGGGGTCACTGAAGCTTTCTTT
-	-	TRBV7-9	15	TRBJ1-5	CASSLAGARGQPQHF	TGTGCCAGCAGCTTAGCGGGGGCTCGAGGTCAGCCCCAGCATTTT
-	TRBD2	TRBV2	17	TRBJ2-7	CASRETSGRAKSREQYF	TGTGCCAGCAGAGAGACTAGCGGGAGGGCCAAAAGCCGCGAGCAGTACTTC
-	-	TRBV6-1	15	TRBJ2-1	CASSEMSTGIHEQFF	TGTGCCAGCAGTGAAATGTCTACCGGTATCCATGAGCAGTTCTTC
few	-	TRBV28	13	TRBJ1-5	CASTPGVVAPQHF	TGTGCCAGCACCCCAGGGGTCGTTGCGCCCCAGCATTTT
-	TRBD2	TRBV6-6	16	TRBJ2-1	CASSYTTGGPINEQFF	TGTGCCAGCAGTTATACGACGGGAGGGCCAATCAATGAGCAGTTCTTC
-	-	TRBV27	13	TRBJ1-2	CASSHLADYGYTF	TGTGCCAGCAGCCACCTGGCCGACTATGGCTACACCTTC
-	-	TRBV4-1	16	TRBJ1-1	CASSQEFLRDPPEAFF	TGCGCCAGCAGCCAAGAATTTCTCAGGGATCCCCCTGAAGCTTTCTTT
-	TRBD1	TRBV19	14	TRBJ1-6	CASRAGTGGSPLHF	TGTGCCAGTAGGGCCGGGACAGGGGGTTCACCCCTCCACTTT
once	-	TRBV7-3	15	TRBJ2-1	CASSLSLESYNEQFF	TGTGCCAGCAGCTTGAGCCTAGAGTCCTACAATGAGCAGTTCTTC
-	-	TRBV6-5	13	TRBJ1-2	CASKPGTNYGYTF	TGTGCCAGCAAGCCAGGGACAAACTATGGCTACACCTTC
-	-	TRBV27	14	TRBJ2-6	CASSIGSGANVLTF	TGTGCCAGCAGTATCGGGTCTGGGGCCAACGTCCTGACTTTC
few	TRBD2	TRBV10-3	18	TRBJ2-1	CAISETDSGRARNNEQFF	TGTGCCATCAGTGAGACCGATAGCGGGAGGGCGAGGAACAATGAGCAGTTCTTC
-	-	TRBV30	13	TRBJ2-2	CAWSVMATGELFF	TGTGCCTGGAGTGTTATGGCCACCGGGGAGCTGTTTTTT
-	-	TRBV18	15	TRBJ2-7	CASSPPGALVREQYF	TGTGCCAGCTCACCCCCGGGAGCTTTGGTTCGCGAGCAGTACTTC
-	-	TRBV6-5	15	TRBJ1-3	CASSYSMEGGNTIYF	TGTGCCAGCAGTTACTCGATGGAGGGTGGGAACACCATATATTTT
-	-	TRBV28	14	TRBJ2-7	CASSLLQGNDEQYF	TGTGCCAGCAGTTTATTACAGGGTAATGACGAGCAGTACTTC
-	TRBD1	TRBV5-6	15	TRBJ2-7	CASRQHRDRVHEQYF	TGTGCCAGCAGGCAGCACCGGGACAGGGTACACGAGCAGTACTTT
-	-	TRBV19	19	TRBJ1-5	CASSIRLVSQRGSNQPQHF	TGTGCCAGTAGTATTCGCCTAGTTTCACAGCGGGGTAGCAATCAGCCCCAGCATTTT
medium-sized	-	TRBV15	12	TRBJ1-2	CATSRDQGGYTF	TGTGCCACCAGCAGAGATCAGGGTGGCTACACCTTC
-	-	TRBV5-1	15	TRBJ2-3	CASSLGFPTPGTQYF	TGCGCCAGCAGCTTGGGCTTCCCAACCCCGGGTACGCAGTATTTT
-	-	TRBV4-2	15	TRBJ1-2	CASSQAAGFNYGYTF	TGTGCCAGCAGCCAAGCGGCGGGGTTTAACTATGGCTACACCTTC
-	TRBD2	TRBV5-1	15	TRBJ2-7	CASRTAGLAGGEQYF	TGCGCCAGCAGGACGGCGGGACTAGCGGGCGGGGAGCAGTACTTC
-	-	TRBV2	16	TRBJ2-5	CASRLGPEHYQETQYF	TGTGCCAGCCGGTTGGGGCCAGAACACTACCAAGAGACCCAGTACTTC
-	-	TRBV7-7	14	TRBJ2-7	CASSLESGGSEQYF	TGTGCTAGCAGCTTAGAGTCGGGGGGCTCCGAGCAGTACTTC
-	TRBD2	TRBV6-5	15	TRBJ2-7	CASSQILAGTYEQYF	TGTGCCAGCAGCCAAATCCTAGCGGGGACCTACGAGCAGTACTTC
-	TRBD1	TRBV19	15	TRBJ1-4	CASSIPTGVNEKLFF	TGTGCCAGTAGTATCCCGACAGGGGTTAATGAAAAACTGTTTTTT
-	TRBD1	TRBV10-3	15	TRBJ2-3	CAISQWQGASDTQYF	TGTGCCATCTCTCAGTGGCAGGGGGCATCAGATACGCAGTATTTT
few	TRBD1	TRBV28	18	TRBJ2-6	CASSSAQGPLSGANVLTF	TGTGCCAGCAGTTCGGCACAGGGGCCCTTGTCTGGGGCCAACGTCCTGACTTTC
-	TRBD1	TRBV6-6	16	TRBJ2-2	CASRTAGTGVTGELFF	TGTGCCAGCAGAACAGCCGGGACAGGGGTTACCGGGGAGCTGTTTTTT
-	-	TRBV6-4	14	TRBJ2-1	CASSESISYNEQFF	TGTGCCAGCAGTGAGAGCATCTCCTACAATGAGCAGTTCTTC
-	TRBD1	TRBV5-1	17	TRBJ2-1	CASSPTPPGQGAGEQFF	TGCGCCAGCAGCCCCACACCTCCGGGACAGGGGGCTGGTGAGCAGTTCTTC
-	-	TRBV15	24	TRBJ1-2	CATSRDLTLPPYRFPAGDRHGYTF	TGTGCCACCAGCAGAGATCTCACACTTCCCCCTTACAGGTTCCCGGCGGGGGATCGCCATGGCTACACCTTC
few	-	TRBV6-5	14	TRBJ2-3	CASSYERNTDTQYF	TGTGCCAGCAGTTACGAGCGGAACACAGATACGCAGTATTTT
-	-	TRBV6-6	16	TRBJ1-5	CASSYSGQGWGQPQHF	TGTGCCAGCAGTTACTCGGGGCAGGGGTGGGGTCAGCCTCAGCATTTT
-	-	TRBV28	15	TRBJ1-1	CASTSRLSGNTEAFF	TGTGCCAGCACCTCCCGTTTGAGCGGGAACACTGAAGCTTTCTTT
-	-	TRBV6-6	16	TRBJ1-4	CASSYEAGGGREKLFF	TGTGCCAGCAGTTACGAGGCGGGGGGGGGTAGGGAAAAACTGTTTTTT
-	-	TRBV27	16	TRBJ1-1	CASSFLGTGGATEAFF	TGTGCCAGCAGTTTCTTAGGCACCGGGGGGGCCACTGAAGCTTTCTTT
-	-	TRBV7-2	13	TRBJ2-7	CASSTAQGNEQYF	TGTGCCAGCAGCACCGCCCAGGGGAACGAGCAGTACTTC
few	-	TRBV5-1	14	TRBJ2-2	CASSLLTNTGELFF	TGCGCCAGCAGCTTACTTACGAACACCGGGGAGCTGTTTTTT
-	TRBD2	TRBV30	15	TRBJ2-2	CAWRRSGANTGELFF	TGTGCCTGGAGAAGGAGCGGGGCAAACACCGGGGAGCTGTTTTTT
-	TRBD2	TRBV11-2	15	TRBJ2-1	CASSPLAGSYNEQFF	TGTGCCAGCAGTCCTCTAGCGGGCTCCTACAATGAGCAGTTCTTC
-	-	TRBV6-1	14	TRBJ2-7	CASTLGHYSYEQYF	TGTGCCAGCACCTTGGGACACTACTCCTACGAGCAGTACTTC
-	-	TRBV7-9	16	TRBJ2-3	CASSLDGGGNADTQYF	TGTGCCAGCAGCTTAGATGGCGGCGGGAACGCAGATACGCAGTATTTT
-	TRBD2	TRBV7-2	16	TRBJ2-2	CASSRGLAGGTGELFF	TGTGCCAGCAGCCGAGGACTAGCGGGAGGGACCGGGGAGCTGTTTTTT
-	TRBD2	TRBV7-9	17	TRBJ2-7	CASSWTPGDYSSPEQYF	TGTGCCAGCAGCTGGACCCCCGGGGACTATAGTTCACCGGAGCAGTACTTC
-	TRBD1	TRBV2	16	TRBJ1-4	CASSESAGQGYEKLFF	TGTGCCAGCAGTGAATCTGCAGGACAGGGCTATGAAAAACTGTTTTTT
-	-	TRBV19	13	TRBJ2-7	CASSIGTPYEQYF	TGTGCCAGTAGTATCGGGACACCCTACGAGCAGTACTTC
-	-	TRBV5-1	16	TRBJ1-4	CASSLASVATNEKLFF	TGCGCCAGCAGCTTGGCCAGCGTAGCAACTAATGAAAAACTGTTTTTT
once	-	TRBV7-9	17	TRBJ1-2	CASSLVGRAGYNYGYTF	TGTGCCAGCAGCTTAGTGGGCCGTGCAGGGTATAACTATGGCTACACCTTC
few	-	TRBV28	15	TRBJ1-2	CASSPLDSVNYGYTF	TGTGCCAGCAGTCCCCTGGACAGCGTAAACTATGGCTACACCTTC
-	TRBD1	TRBV4-2	16	TRBJ1-1	CASSKRTGVTNTEAFF	TGTGCCAGCAGCAAAAGAACAGGGGTTACTAACACTGAAGCTTTCTTT
-	TRBD1	TRBV6-5	13	TRBJ2-1	CASSRTGPNEQFF	TGTGCCAGCAGTCGGACAGGGCCAAATGAGCAGTTCTTC
-	TRBD2	TRBV6-4	16	TRBJ2-1	CASSETSGSGYNEQFF	TGTGCCAGCAGTGAGACTAGCGGGTCGGGGTACAATGAGCAGTTCTTC
-	TRBD2	TRBV10-3	20	TRBJ2-3	CAISDPSTGGPHTLTDTQYF	TGTGCCATCAGTGATCCCTCCACGGGGGGGCCACACACCCTCACAGATACGCAGTATTTT